This record concerns one T cell receptor beta chain sequence. The sample holds one count of this clone. Its antigen specificity is not known. No base quality values were provided; no much bigger clone lies one nucleotide off. Patients with a history of autoimmune disease or receiving systemic immunosuppression were excluded from the trial. Peripheral blood for TCR sequencing was collected from all dose cohorts at baseline, on cycle 4 day 1, and on cycle 7 day 1. The samples were drawn from a first-in-human, open-label, multicenter phase I dose-escalation trial of ivuxolimab. Adults with locally advanced or metastatic head and neck squamous cell, hepatocellular, melanoma or renal cell carcinoma were enrolled in the trial. Before TCR sequencing, CD4+ and CD8+ T cells were separately sorted from peripheral blood. The sample is drawn from a study of OX40 agonist ivuxolimab in advanced cancers. At the level of the whole study: The costimulatory receptor OX40 (CD134) was targeted by ivuxolimab, a fully human IgG2 agonistic monoclonal antibody. Three dose-escalation patients achieved partial responses, one with hepatocellular carcinoma and two with cutaneous melanoma. Among the roughly 54 dose-escalation patients, around 20 had hepatocellular carcinoma, about 15 melanoma, 9 renal cell carcinoma and 9 head and neck cancer. Patients were allowed to have had prior anti-PD-1, anti-PD-L1 or anti-CTLA-4 therapy, and 40% to 45% of the dose-escalation patients had been treated with checkpoint inhibitors. Intravenous ivuxolimab was administered to patients every 2 weeks at six dose levels: 0.01, 0.1, 0.3, 1.5, 3 and 10 mg/kg. The purpose of peripheral TCRbeta sequencing was to test whether ivuxolimab changed TCR sequence diversity and led to clonal T-cell expansion. The dose-escalation cohort was 82.7% male with a mean age of about 54 years, ranging from roughly 23 to 90. The paper reports the monotherapy dose-escalation portion (N of about 47 patients) of the phase I ivuxolimab trial. What the work shows at the level of the full study, not this receptor alone: In the 0.1-3.0 mg/kg groups, partial responders had among the lowest normalized peripheral clonal expansion, particularly in CD8+ T cells. Antigen specificity was not determined for the clonally expanded peripheral T cells. Low levels of normalized T-cell clonal expansion were also seen in some nonresponding patients. At doses from 0.1 to 3.0 mg/kg, clonal expansion was seen in both CD4+ and CD8+ blood T cells between baseline and week 6. After ivuxolimab, more expanded clones were found on average in CD8+ T cells than in CD4+ T cells.

For sequencing of the TCRbeta CDR3 region, genomic DNA was extracted from the sorted cells. The immunoSEQ Assay was used to sequence the TCRbeta CDR3 regions. Here the immuneACCESS table is served through TCRdb, limited to in-frame sequences with V and J called. Missing clones are a known gap in these copies; in checked studies unresolved V genes cover under half, and the rest lacks a known reason. This sample lists just over 60,000 clones; approximately 90% were detected once. The ten top clones hold roughly 16% of the sample. This clonotype was sampled from an adult with an advanced solid tumor such as melanoma, head and neck, liver or kidney cancer. This specimen was CD4+ or CD8+ T cells sorted from blood, taken in a trial of the OX40 agonist ivuxolimab.

CDR3 sequence: CASSLILDTQYF. The base sequence is TGTGCCAGCAGCTTAATACTAGATACGCAGTATTTT. The sequence is built from TRBV7-9 and TRBJ2-3; confidence is insufficient to name the D gene. From the cysteine up to the phenylalanine, the CDR3 has a length of 12 residues. Only the CDR3 part of the read is kept: 36 bases, read in frame from the first base. V gives up 2 bases and J gives up 5 bases, and the segment between their germline ends measures 5 bases. For CDR1 and CDR2, the germline V gene (reference sequence) lists SEHNR and FQNEAQ.